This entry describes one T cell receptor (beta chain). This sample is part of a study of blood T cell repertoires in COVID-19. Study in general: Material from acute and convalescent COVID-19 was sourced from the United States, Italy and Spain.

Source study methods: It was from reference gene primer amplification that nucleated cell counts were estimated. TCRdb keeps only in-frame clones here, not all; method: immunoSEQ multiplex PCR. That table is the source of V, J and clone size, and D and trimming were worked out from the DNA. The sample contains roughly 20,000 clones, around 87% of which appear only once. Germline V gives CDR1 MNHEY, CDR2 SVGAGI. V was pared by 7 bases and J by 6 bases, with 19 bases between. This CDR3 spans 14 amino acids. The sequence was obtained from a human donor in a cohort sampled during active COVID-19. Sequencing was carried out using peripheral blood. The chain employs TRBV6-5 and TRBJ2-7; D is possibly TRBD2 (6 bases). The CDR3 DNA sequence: TGTGCCAGCAAACTAGCCCCCAGTTTGTCCGAGCAGTACTTC. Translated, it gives CASKLAPSLSEQYF.